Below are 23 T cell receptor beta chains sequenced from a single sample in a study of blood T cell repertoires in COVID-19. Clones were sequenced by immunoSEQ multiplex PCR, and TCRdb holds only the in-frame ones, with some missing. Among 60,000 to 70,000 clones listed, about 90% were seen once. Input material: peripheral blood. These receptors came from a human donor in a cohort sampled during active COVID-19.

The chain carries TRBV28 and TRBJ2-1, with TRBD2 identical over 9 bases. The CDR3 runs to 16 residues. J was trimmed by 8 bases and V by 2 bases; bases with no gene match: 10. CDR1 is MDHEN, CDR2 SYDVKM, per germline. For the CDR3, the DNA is TGTGCCAGCAGTTTACGTAGCGGGAGTACGTTTGATGAGCAGTTCTTC. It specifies CASSLRSGSTFDEQFF.

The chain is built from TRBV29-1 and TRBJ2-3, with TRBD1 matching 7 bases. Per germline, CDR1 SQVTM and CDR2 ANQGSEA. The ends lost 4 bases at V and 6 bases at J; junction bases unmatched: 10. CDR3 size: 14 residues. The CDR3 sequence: CSVGTGDLGDTQYF. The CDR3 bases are TGCAGCGTTGGGACAGGCGACCTCGGGGATACGCAGTATTTT.

The CDR3 nucleotides are TGTGCCAGTACCTGGCAGACTAATGAAAAACTGTTTTTT. It codes for CASTWQTNEKLFF. V is TRBV19 and J is TRBJ1-4, with D unresolved. This CDR3 is built from 13 residues. Trimming took 7 bases from V and 2 from J, leaving 8 bases between them. Germline V CDR1 and CDR2: LNHDA, SQIVND (reference sequence). The full variable domain, rest sourced from reference TRBV19 and TRBJ1-4, is DGGITQSPKYLFRKEGQNVTLSCEQNLNHDAMYWYRQDPGQGLRLIYYSQIVNDFQKGDIAEGYSVSREKKESFPLTVTSAQKNPTAFYLCASTWQTNEKLFFGSGTQLSVL.

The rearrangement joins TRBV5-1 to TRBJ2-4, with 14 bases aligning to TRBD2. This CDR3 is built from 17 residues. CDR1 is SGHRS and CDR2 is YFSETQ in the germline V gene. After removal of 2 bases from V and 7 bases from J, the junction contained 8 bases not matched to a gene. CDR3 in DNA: TGCGCCAGCAGCTTAAACCCGGGACTAGCGGGAGAGAACATTCAGTACTTC. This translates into CASSLNPGLAGENIQYF. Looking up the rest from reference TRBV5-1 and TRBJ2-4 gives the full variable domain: KAGVTQTPRYLIKTRGQQVTLSCSPISGHRSVSWYQQTPGQGLQFLFEYFSETQRNKGNFPGRFSGRQFSNSRSEMNVSTLELGDSALYLCASSLNPGLAGENIQYFGAGTRLSVL.

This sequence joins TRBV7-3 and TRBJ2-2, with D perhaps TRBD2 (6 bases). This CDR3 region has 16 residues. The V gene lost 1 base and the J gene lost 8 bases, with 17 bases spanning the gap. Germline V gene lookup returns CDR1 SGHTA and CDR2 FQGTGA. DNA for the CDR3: TGTGCCAGCAGCTTAAACGGCGCGGGATTGTCGGGGGAGCTGTTTTTT. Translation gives CASSLNGAGLSGELFF.

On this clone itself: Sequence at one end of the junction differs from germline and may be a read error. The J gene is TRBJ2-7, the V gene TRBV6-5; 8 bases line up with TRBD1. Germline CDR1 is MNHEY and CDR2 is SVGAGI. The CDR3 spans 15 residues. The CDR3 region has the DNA TGTGCCAGCAGTGACTCGGGGACAGGCCCCTACGAGCAGTACTTC. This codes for CASSDSGTGPYEQYF.

CDR3 sequence reads: CASSIGPGQETQYF. CDR3 sequence (DNA): TGTGCCAGTAGTATAGGGCCAGGGCAAGAGACCCAGTACTTC. V and J are TRBV19 and TRBJ2-5; weak D call: TRBD1 (5 bases). The V end lost 1 base, the J end lost 2 bases, and 8 bases lay between the germline ends. Germline values: CDR1 LNHDA, CDR2 SQIVND (reference sequence). The CDR3 contains 14 residues. The full variable domain, rest sourced from reference TRBV19 and TRBJ2-5, is DGGITQSPKYLFRKEGQNVTLSCEQNLNHDAMYWYRQDPGQGLRLIYYSQIVNDFQKGDIAEGYSVSREKKESFPLTVTSAQKNPTAFYLCASSIGPGQETQYFGPGTRLLVL.

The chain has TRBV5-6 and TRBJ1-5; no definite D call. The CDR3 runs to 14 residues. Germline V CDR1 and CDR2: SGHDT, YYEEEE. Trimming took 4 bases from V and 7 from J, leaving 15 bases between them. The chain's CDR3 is CASSPPVGGQPQHF. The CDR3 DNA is TGTGCCAGCAGCCCCCCGGTTGGCGGACAGCCCCAGCATTTT.

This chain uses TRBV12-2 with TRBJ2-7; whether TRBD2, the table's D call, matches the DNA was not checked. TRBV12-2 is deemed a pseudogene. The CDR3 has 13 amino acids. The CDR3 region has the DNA TGTGCAAGTCGCTTAGGACGGGTCTACGAGCAGTACTTC. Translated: CASRLGRVYEQYF.

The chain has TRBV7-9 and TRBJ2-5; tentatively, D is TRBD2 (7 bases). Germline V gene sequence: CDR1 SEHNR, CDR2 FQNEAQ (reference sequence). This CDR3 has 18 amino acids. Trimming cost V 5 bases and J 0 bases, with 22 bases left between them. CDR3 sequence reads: CASSPPGAGALYQETQYF. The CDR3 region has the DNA TGTGCCAGCAGCCCTCCGGGGGCGGGGGCCTTGTACCAAGAGACCCAGTACTTC. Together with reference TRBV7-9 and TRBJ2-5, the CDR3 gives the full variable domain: DTGVSQNPRHKITKRGQNVTFRCDPISEHNRLYWYRQTLGQGPEFLTYFQNEAQLEKSRLLSDRFSAERPKGSFSTLEIQRTEQGDSAMYLCASSPPGAGALYQETQYFGPGTRLLVL.

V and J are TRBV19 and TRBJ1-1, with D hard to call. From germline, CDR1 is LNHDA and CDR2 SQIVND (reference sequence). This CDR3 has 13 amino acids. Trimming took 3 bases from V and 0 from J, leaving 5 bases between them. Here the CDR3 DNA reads TGTGCCAGTAGTATTAATGTGAACACTGAAGCTTTCTTT. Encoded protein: CASSINVNTEAFF.

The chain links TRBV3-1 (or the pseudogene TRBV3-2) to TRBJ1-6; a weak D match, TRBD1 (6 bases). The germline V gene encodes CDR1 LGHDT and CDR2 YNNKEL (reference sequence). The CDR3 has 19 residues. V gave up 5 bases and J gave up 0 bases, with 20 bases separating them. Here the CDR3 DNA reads TGTGCCAGCAGCGTGGGGGGGGGCCCTGTAAGCTCCTATAATTCACCCCTCCACTTT. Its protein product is CASSVGGGPVSSYNSPLHF.

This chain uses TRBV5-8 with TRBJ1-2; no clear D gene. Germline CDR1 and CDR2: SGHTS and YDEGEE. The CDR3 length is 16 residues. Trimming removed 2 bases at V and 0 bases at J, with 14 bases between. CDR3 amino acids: CASSLPPTAPNYGYTF. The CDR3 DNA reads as TGTGCCAGCAGCTTACCTCCAACAGCCCCTAACTATGGCTACACCTTC.

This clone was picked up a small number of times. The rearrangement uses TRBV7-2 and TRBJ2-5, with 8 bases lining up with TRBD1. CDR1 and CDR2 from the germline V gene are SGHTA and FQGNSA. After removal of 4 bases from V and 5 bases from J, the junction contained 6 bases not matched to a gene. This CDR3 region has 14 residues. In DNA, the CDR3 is TGTGCCAGCAGCTCCCAGGGGGCGCGGGAGACCCAGTACTTC. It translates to CASSSQGARETQYF.

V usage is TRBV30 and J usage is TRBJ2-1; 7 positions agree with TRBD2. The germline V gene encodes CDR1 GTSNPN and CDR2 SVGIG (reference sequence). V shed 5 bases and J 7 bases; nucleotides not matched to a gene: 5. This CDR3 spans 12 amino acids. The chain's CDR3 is CAWSGGRNEQFF. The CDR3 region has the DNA TGTGCCTGGTCGGGGGGACGGAATGAGCAGTTCTTC.

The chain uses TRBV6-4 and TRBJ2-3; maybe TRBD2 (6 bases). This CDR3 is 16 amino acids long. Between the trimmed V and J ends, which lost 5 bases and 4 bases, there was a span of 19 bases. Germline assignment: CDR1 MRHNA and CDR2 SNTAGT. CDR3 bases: TGTGCCAGCAGTCTTACTAGCCGGGTAACAGCAGATACGCAGTATTTT. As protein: CASSLTSRVTADTQYF.

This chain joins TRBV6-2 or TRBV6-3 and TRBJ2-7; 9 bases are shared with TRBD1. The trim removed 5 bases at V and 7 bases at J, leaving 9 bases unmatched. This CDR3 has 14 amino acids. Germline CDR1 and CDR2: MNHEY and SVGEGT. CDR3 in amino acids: CASSTWTGEAEQYF. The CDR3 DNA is TGTGCCAGCAGTACCTGGACAGGGGAGGCAGAGCAGTACTTC.

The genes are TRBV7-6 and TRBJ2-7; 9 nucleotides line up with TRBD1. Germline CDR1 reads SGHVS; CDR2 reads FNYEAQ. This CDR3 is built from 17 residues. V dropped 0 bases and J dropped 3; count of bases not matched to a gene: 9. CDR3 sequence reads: CASSLADGTGNGYEQYF. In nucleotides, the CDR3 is TGTGCCAGCAGCTTAGCGGATGGGACAGGGAACGGCTACGAGCAGTACTTC. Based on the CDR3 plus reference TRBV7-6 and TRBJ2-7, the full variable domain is GAGVSQSPRYKVTKRGQDVALRCDPISGHVSLYWYRQALGQGPEFLTYFNYEAQQDKSGLPNDRFSAERPEGSISTLTIQRTEQRDSAMYRCASSLADGTGNGYEQYFGPGTRLTVT.

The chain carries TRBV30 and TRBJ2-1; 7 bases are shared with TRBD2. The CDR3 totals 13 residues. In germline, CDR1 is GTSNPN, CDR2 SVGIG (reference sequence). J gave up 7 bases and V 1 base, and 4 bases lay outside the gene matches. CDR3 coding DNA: TGTGCCTGGAGTGGGGGGGGTCGGAATGAGCAGTTCTTC. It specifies CAWSGGGRNEQFF.

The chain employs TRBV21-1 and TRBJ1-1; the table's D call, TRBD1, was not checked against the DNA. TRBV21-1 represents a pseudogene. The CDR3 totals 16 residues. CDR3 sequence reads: CASSNLPGQGTSCAFF. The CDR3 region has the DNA TGTGCCAGCAGCAATTTGCCGGGACAGGGGACATCGTGCGCTTTCTTT.

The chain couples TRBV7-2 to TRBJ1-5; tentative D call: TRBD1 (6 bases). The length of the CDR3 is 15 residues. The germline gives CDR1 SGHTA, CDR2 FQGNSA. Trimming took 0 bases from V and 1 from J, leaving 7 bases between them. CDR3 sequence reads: CASSLAGASNQPQHF. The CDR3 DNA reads TGTGCCAGCAGCTTAGCGGGGGCGAGCAATCAGCCCCAGCATTTT.

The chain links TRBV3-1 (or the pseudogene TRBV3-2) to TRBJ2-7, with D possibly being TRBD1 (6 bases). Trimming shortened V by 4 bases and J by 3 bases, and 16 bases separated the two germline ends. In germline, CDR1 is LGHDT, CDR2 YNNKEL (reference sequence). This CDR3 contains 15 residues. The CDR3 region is CASSLAGTSYYEQYF. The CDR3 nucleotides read TGTGCCAGCAGCCTTGCCGGGACATCGTACTACGAGCAGTACTTC.

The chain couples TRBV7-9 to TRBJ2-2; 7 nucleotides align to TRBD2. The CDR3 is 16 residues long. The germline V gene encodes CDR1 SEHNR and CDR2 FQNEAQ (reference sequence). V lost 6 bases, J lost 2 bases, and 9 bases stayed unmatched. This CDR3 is CASSFWRGSNTGELFF. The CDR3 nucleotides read TGTGCCAGCAGTTTCTGGCGGGGGTCTAACACCGGGGAGCTGTTTTTT.